This T cell receptor beta chain came from a study of CD8 T cells in cerebrospinal fluid in Alzheimer's disease (dated by TCRdb to 2018 to 2020). Background on the whole study: CSF T cell clonal expansion was assessed with two single-cell approaches: plate-based nested PCR sequencing and droplet-based sequencing. The study examined whether cerebrospinal fluid from healthy elderly individuals and from patients with neurodegenerative disease contained clonally expanded T cells. In the droplet-based CSF analysis comparing patients with controls, there were 9 healthy controls (roughly 11,000 cells) and 9 patients with MCI or Alzheimer's disease (10,391 cells). The CSF gene-expression analysis, which included patients with Parkinson's disease, covered a total of approximately 26 samples.

In the germline V gene (reference sequence), CDR1 corresponds to MNHNY and CDR2 to SVGAGI. The cysteine opens and the phenylalanine closes a CDR3 of 14 amino acids. Only the protein is available. General findings and caveats noted by the study authors: The overall clonality comparison included only samples with detectable clones (about eleven healthy, 5 MCI, 5 AD, 6 PD). The authors cautioned that detecting EBV-specific TCRs in CSF does not establish a causal link between EBV and Alzheimer's disease. The EBV-specific clones were neither the most highly expanded clones nor enriched among patients. The largest CSF clone made up a higher percentage of TCRs in patients with MCI or Alzheimer's disease than in controls. In pooled data, a highly expanded clone (at least 3% of TCRs) occurred in 1 of 10 healthy subjects versus most of the 6 Alzheimer's patients.

All participants were free of acute infectious disease and in good physical condition. Live CSF cells for droplet-based sequencing were sorted with a live/dead marker. CSF was obtained by lumbar puncture, and immune cells were pelleted by centrifugation at 300g. CSF samples were inspected for red blood cells, and any blood-contaminated sample was excluded. CSF cells were cryopreserved by placing the cells in freezing medium, freezing the cells overnight at -80 degrees C, and then storing the cells in liquid nitrogen. Before analysis, CSF samples were kept in storage for less than six months. Its count unrecorded, this clonotype is medium-sized (0.01 to 0.1%) by frequency. Which antigen it targets is not known. Preparation of the library involved 10x single-cell sequencing. Profiling of CSF cells was done with 10X Genomics single-cell V(D)J and 5' gene-expression libraries. An Illumina NextSeq550 was used to sequence the CSF single-cell TCR libraries. The original pipeline was this. V(D)J reads were aligned to the vdj-GRCh38 alts ensemble 2.0.0 reference and processed with the Cell Ranger vdj pipeline. Cell barcodes sharing the same set of productive CDR3 nucleotide sequences were defined as clonotypes. To link clonality with transcriptional profiles, clonotype information was incorporated into Seurat v3.0 gene-expression metadata. Any CSF cell with more than 1,800 genes, more than 7,500 UMIs or more than 10% mitochondrial reads was removed. To identify TCRs with known antigen specificity, CDR3-beta sequences were compared against VDJdb. The network analysis of clone sharing was performed with the R package qgraph and was limited to TCRs that had complete alpha and beta chains. Through TCRdb reprocessing, the reads give one entry per CDR3 protein sequence; DNA is omitted. The V and J calls here are based on TCRdb, not the publication. For this sample, the table gives approximately 1,200 distinct CDR3 sequences. The ten biggest clones cover 7% to 9% of the sample.

The rearrangement joined TRBV6-6 to TRBJ2-2; TCRdb gives TRBD1 as the D gene, but with no DNA this cannot be confirmed. The sample taken for sequencing was cerebrospinal fluid. This receptor was taken from a human donor in good health. CDR3 region: CASRTGGNTGELFF.